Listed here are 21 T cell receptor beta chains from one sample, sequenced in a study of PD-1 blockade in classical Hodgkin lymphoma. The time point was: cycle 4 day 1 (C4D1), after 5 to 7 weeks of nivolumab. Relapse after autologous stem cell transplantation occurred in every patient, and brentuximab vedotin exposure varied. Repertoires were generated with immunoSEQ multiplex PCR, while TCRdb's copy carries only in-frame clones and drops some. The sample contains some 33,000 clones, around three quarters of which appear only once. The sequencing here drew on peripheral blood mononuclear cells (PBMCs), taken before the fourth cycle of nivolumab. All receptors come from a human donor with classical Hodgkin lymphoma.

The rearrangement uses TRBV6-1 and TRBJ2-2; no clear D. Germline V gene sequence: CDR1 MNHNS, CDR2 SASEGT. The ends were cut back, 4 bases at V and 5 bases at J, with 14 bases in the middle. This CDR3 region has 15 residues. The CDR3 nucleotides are TGTGCCAGCAGTGGAGCGTCACTGGGGACCGGGGAGCTGTTTTTT. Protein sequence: CASSGASLGTGELFF.

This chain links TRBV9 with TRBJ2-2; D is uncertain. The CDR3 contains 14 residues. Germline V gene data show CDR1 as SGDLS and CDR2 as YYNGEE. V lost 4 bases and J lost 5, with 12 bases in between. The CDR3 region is CASSPGLLTGELFF. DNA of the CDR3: TGTGCCAGCAGCCCTGGGCTTTTAACCGGGGAGCTGTTTTTT.

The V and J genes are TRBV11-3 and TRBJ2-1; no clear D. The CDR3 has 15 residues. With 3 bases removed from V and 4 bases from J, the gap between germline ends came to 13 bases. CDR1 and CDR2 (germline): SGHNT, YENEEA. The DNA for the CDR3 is TGTGCCAGCAGCTTCCAGACCTCTCAATACAATGAGCAGTTCTTC. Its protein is CASSFQTSQYNEQFF. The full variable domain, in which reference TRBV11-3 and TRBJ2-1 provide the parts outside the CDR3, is EAGVVQSPRYKIIEKKQPVAFWCNPISGHNTLYWYLQNLGQGPELLIRYENEEAVDDSQLPKDRFSAERLKGVDSTLKIQPAELGDSAVYLCASSFQTSQYNEQFFGPGTRLTVL.

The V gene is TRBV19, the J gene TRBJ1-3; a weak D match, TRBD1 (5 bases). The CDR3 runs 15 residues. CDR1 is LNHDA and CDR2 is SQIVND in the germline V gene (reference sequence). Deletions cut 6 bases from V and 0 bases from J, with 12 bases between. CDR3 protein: CASSDQGFSGNTIYF. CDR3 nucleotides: TGTGCCAGTAGCGACCAGGGTTTCTCTGGAAACACCATATATTTT.

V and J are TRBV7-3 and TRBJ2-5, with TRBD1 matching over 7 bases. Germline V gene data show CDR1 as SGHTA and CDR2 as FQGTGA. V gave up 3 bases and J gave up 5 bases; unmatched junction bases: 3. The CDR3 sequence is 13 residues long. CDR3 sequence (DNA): TGTGCCAGCAGCTTCCGACAGGGTGAGACCCAGTACTTC. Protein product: CASSFRQGETQYF.

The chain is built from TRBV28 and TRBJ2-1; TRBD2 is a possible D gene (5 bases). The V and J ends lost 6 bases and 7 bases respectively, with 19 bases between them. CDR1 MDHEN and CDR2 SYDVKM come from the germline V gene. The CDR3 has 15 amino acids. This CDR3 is CASRGIQTTWNEQFF. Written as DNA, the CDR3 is TGTGCCAGCAGAGGGATACAGACTACATGGAATGAGCAGTTCTTC.

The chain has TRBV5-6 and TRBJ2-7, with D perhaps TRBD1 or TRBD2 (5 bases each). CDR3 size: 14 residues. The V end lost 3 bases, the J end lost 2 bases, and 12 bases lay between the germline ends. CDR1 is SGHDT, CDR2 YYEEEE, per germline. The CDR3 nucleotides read TGTGCCAGCAGCTCGGGGACGGTTACCTACGAGCAGTACTTC. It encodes CASSSGTVTYEQYF.

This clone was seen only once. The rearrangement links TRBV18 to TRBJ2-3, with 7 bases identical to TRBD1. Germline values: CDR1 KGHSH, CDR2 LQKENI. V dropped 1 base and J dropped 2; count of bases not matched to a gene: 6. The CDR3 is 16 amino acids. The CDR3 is CASSPLGTVHTDTQYF. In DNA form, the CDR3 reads TGTGCCAGCTCACCACTTGGGACAGTTCACACAGATACGCAGTATTTT.

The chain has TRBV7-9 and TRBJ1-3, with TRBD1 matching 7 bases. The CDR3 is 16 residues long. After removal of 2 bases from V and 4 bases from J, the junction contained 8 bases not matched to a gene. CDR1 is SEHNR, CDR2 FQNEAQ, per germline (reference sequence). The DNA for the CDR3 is TGTGCCAGCAGCTTATACGACAGGGAGAGCGGAAACACCATATATTTT. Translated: CASSLYDRESGNTIYF.

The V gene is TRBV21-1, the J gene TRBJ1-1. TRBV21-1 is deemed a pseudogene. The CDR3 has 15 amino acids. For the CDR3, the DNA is TGTGCCAGCAGATCAAGTCGGACGGAGAACACTGAAGCTTTCTTT. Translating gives CASRSSRTENTEAFF.

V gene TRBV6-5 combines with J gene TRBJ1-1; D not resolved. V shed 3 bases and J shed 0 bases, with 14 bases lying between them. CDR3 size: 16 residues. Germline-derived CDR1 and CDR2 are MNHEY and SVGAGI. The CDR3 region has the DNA TGTGCCAGCAGTTATTATGTCGGTAATGTGAACACTGAAGCTTTCTTT. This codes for CASSYYVGNVNTEAFF.

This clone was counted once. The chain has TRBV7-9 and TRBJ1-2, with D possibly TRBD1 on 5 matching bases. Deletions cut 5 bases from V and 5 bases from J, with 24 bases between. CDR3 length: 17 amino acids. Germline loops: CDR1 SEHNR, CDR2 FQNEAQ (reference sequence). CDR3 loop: CASSATGGRTRGYGYTF. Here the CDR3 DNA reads TGTGCCAGCAGCGCGACTGGGGGACGCACCCGGGGGTATGGCTACACCTTC.

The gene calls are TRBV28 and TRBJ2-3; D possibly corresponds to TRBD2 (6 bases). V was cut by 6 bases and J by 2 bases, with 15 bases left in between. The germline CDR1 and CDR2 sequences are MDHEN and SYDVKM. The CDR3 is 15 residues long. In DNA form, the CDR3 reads TGTGCCAGCAGACCAGGCCGACTAGTCACAGATACGCAGTATTTT. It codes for CASRPGRLVTDTQYF.

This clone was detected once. The CDR3 loop reads CASSLSGSNVLTF. In DNA, the CDR3 is TGTGCCAGCAGTTTGTCGGGGTCCAACGTCCTGACTTTC. The J gene is TRBJ2-6, the V gene TRBV27, with TRBD2 as a possible D gene (5 bases). V was cut by 3 bases and J by 8 bases, with 8 bases left in between. The CDR3 runs to 13 residues. The germline V gene has CDR1 MNHEY and CDR2 SMNVEV (reference sequence). Filled out from reference TRBV27 and TRBJ2-6, the complete variable domain reads EAQVTQNPRYLITVTGKKLTVTCSQNMNHEYMSWYRQDPGLGLRQIYYSMNVEVTDKGDVPEGYKVSRKEKRNFPLILESPSPNQTSLYFCASSLSGSNVLTFGAGSRLTVL.

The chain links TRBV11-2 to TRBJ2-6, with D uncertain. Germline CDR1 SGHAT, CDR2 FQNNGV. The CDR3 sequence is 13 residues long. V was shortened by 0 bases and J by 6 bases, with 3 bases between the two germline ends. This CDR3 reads CASSLEEANVLTF. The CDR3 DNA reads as TGTGCCAGCAGCTTAGAAGAGGCCAACGTCCTGACTTTC.

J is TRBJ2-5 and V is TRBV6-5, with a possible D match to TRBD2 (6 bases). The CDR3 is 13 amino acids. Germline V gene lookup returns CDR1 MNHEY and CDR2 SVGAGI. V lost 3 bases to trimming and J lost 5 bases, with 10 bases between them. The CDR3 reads CASSYGEAETQYF. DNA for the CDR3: TGTGCCAGCAGTTATGGGGAGGCTGAGACCCAGTACTTC.

The CDR3 here is CASSLPLLAGCETQYF. The DNA of the CDR3 is TGCGCCAGCAGTCTCCCTTTACTAGCGGGGTGTGAGACCCAGTACTTC. The gene calls are TRBV10-1 and TRBJ2-5, with TRBD2 matching 10 bases. The ends lost 5 bases at V and 5 bases at J; junction bases unmatched: 11. Per germline, CDR1 WNHNN and CDR2 SYGVQD (reference sequence). This CDR3 comprises 16 residues.

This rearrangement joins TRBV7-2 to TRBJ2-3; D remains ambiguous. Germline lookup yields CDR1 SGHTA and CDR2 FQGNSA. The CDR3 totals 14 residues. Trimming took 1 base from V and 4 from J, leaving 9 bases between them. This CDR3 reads CASSLVQAADTQYF. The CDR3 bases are TGTGCCAGCAGCTTAGTCCAGGCCGCAGATACGCAGTATTTT.

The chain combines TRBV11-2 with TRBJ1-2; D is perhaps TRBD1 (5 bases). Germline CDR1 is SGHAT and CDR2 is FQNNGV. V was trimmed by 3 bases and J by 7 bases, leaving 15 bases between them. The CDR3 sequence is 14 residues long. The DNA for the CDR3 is TGTGCCAGCAGCTTGGGGCGCGTGTACTCTGGCTACACCTTC. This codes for CASSLGRVYSGYTF.

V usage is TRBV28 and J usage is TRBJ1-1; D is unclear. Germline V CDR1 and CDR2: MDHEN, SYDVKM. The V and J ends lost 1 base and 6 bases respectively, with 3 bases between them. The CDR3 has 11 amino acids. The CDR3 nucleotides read TGTGCCAGCAGTTTATTCGCTGAAGCTTTCTTT. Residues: CASSLFAEAFF. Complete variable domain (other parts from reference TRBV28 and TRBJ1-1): DVKVTQSSRYLVKRTGEKVFLECVQDMDHENMFWYRQDPGLGLRLIYFSYDVKMKEKGDIPEGYSVSREKKERFSLILESASTNQTSMYLCASSLFAEAFFGQGTRLTVV.

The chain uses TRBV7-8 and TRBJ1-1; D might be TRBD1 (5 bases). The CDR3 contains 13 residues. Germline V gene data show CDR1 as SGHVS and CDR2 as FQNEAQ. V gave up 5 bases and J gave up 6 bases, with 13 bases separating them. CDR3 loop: CASSPQGRPEAFF. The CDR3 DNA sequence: TGTGCCAGCAGCCCCCAGGGAAGGCCTGAAGCTTTCTTT. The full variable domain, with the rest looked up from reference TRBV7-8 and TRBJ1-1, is GAGVSQSPRYKVAKRGQDVALRCDPISGHVSLFWYQQALGQGPEFLTYFQNEAQLDKSGLPSDRFFAERPEGSVSTLKIQRTQQEDSAVYLCASSPQGRPEAFFGQGTRLTVV.